Listed below are T cell receptor beta chains from one sample, sequenced in a study of cytomegalovirus exposure and HLA in healthy donors. Using immunoSEQ multiplex PCR, the repertoire was profiled, and TCRdb retains in-frame clones only, with some absent. The sample includes 150,000 to 170,000 clones, around 79% seen only once; the top ten take roughly 1.4%. Sequencing used PBMCs. All receptors come from a man younger than 35 in good health and CMV-seronegative. CDR3s leave out the opening cysteine and the closing phenylalanine or tryptophan. The order of the fields is V gene, CDR3 protein.

TRBV7-8 ASSLTSGRAFLYEQY
TRBV10-1 ASTRGQGETQY
TRBV2 ASRSRDGGGNTIY
TRBV5-1 ASSGTGDYEQY
TRBV28 ASSLGGGPHQPQH
TRBV13 ASSPAYRTVSLFSYEQY
TRBV7-9 SSSSPLAGDDGEQF
TRBV13 ASSLVGVNGYT
TRBV6-5 ASSYSTGEGGYT
TRBV25-1 ASSSFGTSGRAYNEQF
TRBV13 ASSQMELAGDNEQF
TRBV19 ASPSSGSGANVLT